The following is a T cell receptor (beta chain) sequence with its context. Its specificity is not known. This entry is derived from a study of cytomegalovirus exposure and HLA in healthy donors. In the study overall: Among the 400 or so donors who were genotyped, about 80% fell in the genetic ancestry cluster that is associated with self-reported Caucasian donors. Study-wide results and limits: Some 150 TCR beta chains were listed as cytomegalovirus-associated.

Germline V CDR1 and CDR2: MNHNS, SASEGT. With 1 base removed from V and 2 bases from J, the gap between germline ends came to 13 bases. The CDR3 covers 16 residues. The study ran its PCR with 60 Vbeta and 13 Jbeta primers. Clones were sequenced by immunoSEQ multiplex PCR, and TCRdb holds only the in-frame ones, with some missing. In the table there are more than 95,000 clones, 55% to 75% of which are singletons. This rearrangement joins TRBV6-1 to TRBJ2-3, with D tentatively TRBD1 (5 bases). Sequencing used PBMCs. The TCR was taken from a man between 25 and 39 years old in good health and CMV-seronegative. DNA of the CDR3: TGTGCCAGCAGTGAAGTTAGGGGCACCCTCACAGATACGCAGTATTTT. This codes for CASSEVRGTLTDTQYF.